The entry below gives a single T cell receptor beta chain sequence along with its context. This entry belongs to a study of neurological immune-mediated disorders. Germline assignment: CDR1 SGHTA and CDR2 FQGNSA. The CDR3 runs 15 residues. Trimming removed 5 bases from V and 8 bases from J, with 18 bases in between. TCRdb fed the 5' RACE reads into MiXCR, producing one record per CDR3 protein. The sample includes around 70,000 distinct CDR3 sequences, 4.8% seen only once; the top ten take roughly 2%. V and J are TRBV7-2 and TRBJ1-4, with a tentative D call TRBD1 (5 bases). This TCR was sampled from a woman in her 70s with multiple sclerosis. Sequencing was performed on PBMCs. CDR3 in amino acids: CASSATGNTGEKLFF. The CDR3 coding sequence is TGTGCCAGCAGCGCCACAGGCAACACGGGAGAAAAACTGTTTTTT.